This TCR beta chain was identified in a study of blood T cell repertoires in COVID-19. Looking at the study overall: The United States, Italy and Spain provided the acute and convalescent COVID-19 samples. PBMCs, B-cell-depleted T cells, or T cells were the source of the cDNA or gDNA that made up the material.

The repertoire was sequenced with immunoSEQ multiplex PCR; TCRdb's copy has only in-frame clones and lacks some. The sample lists about 27,000 clones; around 80% were seen once. The sample taken for sequencing was peripheral blood. This TCR came from a woman aged 80 or over with acute or convalescent COVID-19.

The CDR3 is CAWSVRQVSYEKLFF. CDR3 in DNA: TGTGCCTGGAGTGTACGACAGGTCTCCTATGAAAAACTGTTTTTT. J is TRBJ1-4 and V is TRBV30; a weak D match, TRBD1 (6 bases). The CDR3 contains 15 residues. Germline V gives CDR1 GTSNPN, CDR2 SVGIG (reference sequence). Trimming removed 0 bases from V and 6 bases from J, with 14 bases in between.